This TCR beta chain was profiled in a study of shared clonotypes between healthy human individuals. The DNA input per sorted-subset replicate PCR was roughly 180 ng, corresponding to 28,000 or so T cell genomes. Method: immunoSEQ multiplex PCR; TCRdb's copy keeps in-frame clones and lacks some. The sample shows fewer than 3 million clones, just under 95% of them seen only once. Trimming took 2 bases from V and 4 from J, leaving 12 bases between them. CDR3 length: 15 residues. The germline V gene has CDR1 ENHRY and CDR2 SYGVKD. Donors, without exception, were Caucasian adults residing in Nashville, Tennessee. Remarks on this clone: Its specificity is not known.

Regarding the study as a whole: Sequencing depth was a factor that was expected to affect clonotype sharing among donors.

Sequencing was performed on naive CD4+ T cells from PBMCs. Indicated subset: CD45RA+ positively selected. The clonotype comes from a man younger than 30 in good health. Some clones in this sample may be carry-over from other donors' samples. V is TRBV10-3 and J is TRBJ1-3; perhaps TRBD1 as D (5 bases). The CDR3 bases are TGTGCCATCAGTGAGGGCGAGGGGACGGGAAACACCATATATTTT. Its protein is CAISEGEGTGNTIYF.